This entry lists 5 T cell receptor beta chains sequenced from one sample in a study of beta chain features in type 1 diabetes. The investigators reverse transcribed all of the isolated RNA, so they sequenced expressed TCRB transcripts. Sequencing was performed with immunoSEQ multiplex PCR; in TCRdb, only in-frame clones are kept and a portion is missing. The sample lists 500,000 to 850,000 clones; over 12% were seen once. Antigens for these TCRs are unknown. Findings and caveats of the study: Among patients with Type 1 diabetes, TCRB CDR3s were moderately but significantly shorter in every one of the four CD4+ subsets.

The sample taken for sequencing was naive CD4+ T cells from blood. Receptors originate from a man younger than 30 with type 1 diabetes.

This clone appeared a few times. The sample carries other DNA sequences with the same CDR3. The chain recombines TRBV7-3 with TRBJ2-3, with D possibly being TRBD1 or TRBD2 (5 bases each). This CDR3 has 14 residues. V was pared by 5 bases and J by 0 bases, with 9 bases between. Germline CDR1 is SGHTA and CDR2 is FQGTGA. The CDR3 DNA sequence: TGTGCCAGCAGCGCAGGGACCAGCACAGATACGCAGTATTTT. This encodes CASSAGTSTDTQYF.

The chain couples TRBV2 to TRBJ2-7; a weak D match, TRBD2 (6 bases). With 10 bases removed from V and 2 bases from J, the gap between germline ends came to 12 bases. The CDR3 loop spans 12 amino acids. CDR1 is SNHLY and CDR2 is FYNNEI in the germline V gene. This chain's CDR3 is CATWGETYEQYF. The CDR3 DNA reads TGTGCCACCTGGGGGGAGACCTACGAGCAGTACTTC.

This clone was detected a few times. The chain has TRBV7-8 and TRBJ2-5, with 9 bases that match TRBD2. The CDR3 runs to 17 residues. Looked up from germline, CDR1 is SGHVS and CDR2 is FQNEAQ. V was pared by 0 bases and J by 4 bases, with 9 bases of the junction left unmatched. The CDR3 sequence: CASSLAWGSGGGETQYF. Here the CDR3 DNA reads TGTGCCAGCAGCTTAGCGTGGGGTAGCGGGGGTGGAGAGACCCAGTACTTC.

The chain joins TRBV7-3 to TRBJ1-2, with D possibly TRBD1 on 5 matching bases. Germline assignment: CDR1 SGHTA and CDR2 FQGTGA. V lost 0 bases to trimming and J lost 3 bases, with 11 bases between them. This CDR3 contains 15 residues. CDR3 amino acids: CASSLTGQADYGYTF. DNA of the CDR3: TGTGCCAGCAGCTTAACGGGGCAGGCGGACTATGGCTACACCTTC.

This clone was seen a few times. The chain recombines TRBV7-3 with TRBJ1-1; D might be TRBD1 (6 bases). CDR1 is SGHTA, CDR2 FQGTGA, per germline. V was shortened by 6 bases and J by 3 bases, with 14 bases between the two germline ends. This CDR3 region has 14 residues. The DNA for the CDR3 is TGTGCCAGCAGTCCACGCAGGGGTGACACTGAAGCTTTCTTT. This gives the protein CASSPRRGDTEAFF.